This T cell receptor beta chain is drawn from a study of T cell repertoires in cytomegalovirus infection. Across the study: Both CMV infection and a matching HLA type were indicated by public TCR beta signatures.

MiXCR, run by TCRdb on the reads, gives a single entry per CDR3 protein. The table includes about a million distinct CDR3 sequences, approximately 32% detected once. Comment on this clonotype: The antigen is unknown.

Whole-study findings and limits: There were HLA-C-restricted CMV-specific TCR beta clonotypes dominating the ex vivo response. CMV carriers having the relevant HLA were flagged by cumulative public TCR beta family frequency.

The TCR was taken from a human donor in good health (CMV status not recorded). Some clones in this sample may be carry-over from other donors' samples. The sample consisted of cultured CD8+ T cells from PBMCs, taken from culture after CMV antigen stimulation.

CDR3 in amino acids: CASSISTGSAEAFF. CDR3 bases: TGCGCCAGCAGCATTTCGACAGGGTCCGCTGAAGCTTTCTTT. V usage is TRBV5-1 and J usage is TRBJ1-1; TRBD1 aligns across 7 bases. V trimming: 4 bases; J trimming: 6 bases; junction bases outside the gene matches: 9. This CDR3 region has 14 residues. From germline, CDR1 is SGHRS and CDR2 YFSETQ.